This T cell receptor (beta chain) was captured in a study of T cells in lung cancer brain metastases. Resection was for synchronous oligometastatic disease or a late solitary brain metastasis recurrence. TCRdb's table, derived via immunoSEQ multiplex PCR, lists solely in-frame clones and lacks some. The table lists 5,600 or so clones, about 80% of them singletons. Specimen: tumor tissue from a brain metastasis. The source is a man aged 50-60 years with non-small cell lung cancer that had spread to the brain.

CDR3 loop: CASTPAAFSNEQFF. CDR3 nucleotides: TGTGCCAGCACCCCCGCAGCCTTCTCTAATGAGCAGTTCTTC. The chain has TRBV2 and TRBJ2-1; unclear D gene. Germline V gene sequence: CDR1 SNHLY, CDR2 FYNNEI. The V and J ends lost 7 bases and 7 bases respectively, with 17 bases between them. The CDR3 length is 14 residues.